These 24 T cell receptor beta chains share one sample of origin, sequenced in a study of blood T cell repertoires in COVID-19. The table came from immunoSEQ multiplex PCR; TCRdb's copy has only in-frame clones and leaves some out. The sample lists fewer than 150,000 clones; 70% to 80% were seen once. The sample was peripheral blood. The source is a man between 65 and 85 years old with acute or convalescent COVID-19.

The genes are TRBV5-5 and TRBJ2-5; tentative D call: TRBD2 (6 bases). The CDR3 runs to 13 residues. The V and J ends lost 3 bases and 5 bases respectively, with 11 bases between them. The germline V gene encodes CDR1 SGHKS and CDR2 YYEKEE (reference sequence). CDR3 nucleotide sequence: TGTGCCAGCAGCTCCCGGGGAGGTGAGACCCAGTACTTC. It encodes CASSSRGGETQYF.

This chain links TRBV19 with TRBJ1-5; maybe TRBD1 (6 bases). CDR3 size: 14 residues. With 4 bases removed from V and 7 bases from J, the gap between germline ends came to 14 bases. The germline V gene has CDR1 LNHDA and CDR2 SQIVND (reference sequence). The CDR3 DNA follows: TGTGCCAGTAGTAAGGCACAGGGATCCCAGCCCCAGCATTTT. Its protein product is CASSKAQGSQPQHF.

This chain connects TRBV9 to TRBJ2-1, with D perhaps TRBD2 (5 bases). Deletions cut 4 bases from V and 1 base from J, with 12 bases between. The CDR3 has 15 residues. Germline CDR1 reads SGDLS; CDR2 reads YYNGEE. CDR3 coding DNA: TGTGCCAGCAGCTTAAGCGGCCCGTCCTACAATGAGCAGTTCTTC. Amino acids: CASSLSGPSYNEQFF.

The chain links TRBV28 to TRBJ1-2; a possible D gene is TRBD1 (6 bases). The CDR3 runs 15 residues. V lost 6 bases and J 8 bases, leaving 22 bases between the germline ends. The germline CDR1 and CDR2 sequences are MDHEN and SYDVKM. The CDR3 coding sequence is TGTGCCAGCAGGGGCCTGGGCGGGGGCATAGGGGGCTACACCTTC. It translates to CASRGLGGGIGGYTF.

This clone appeared a few times. The CDR3 DNA sequence: TGTGCCAGCAGCTTAGGCCTTTGGACAGTGAACACTGAAGCTTTCTTT. Its translation: CASSLGLWTVNTEAFF. V is TRBV13 and J is TRBJ1-1; D is perhaps TRBD1 (6 bases). Trimming removed 0 bases from V and 0 bases from J, with 11 bases in between. Germline CDR1 reads PRHDT; CDR2 reads FYEKMQ (reference sequence). This CDR3 contains 16 residues.

The chain is built from TRBV30 and TRBJ1-1; 11 nucleotides line up with TRBD1. Germline V gene data show CDR1 as GTSNPN and CDR2 as SVGIG (reference sequence). The CDR3 runs to 19 residues. V was pared by 3 bases and J by 4 bases, with 19 bases of the junction left unmatched. CDR3 sequence (DNA): TGTGCCTGGAGAAGGACAGGGGGCGTACGTAATAACATTGCCACTGAAGCTTTCTTT. Its translation is CAWRRTGGVRNNIATEAFF. Full variable domain (outside the CDR3, taken from reference TRBV30 and TRBJ1-1): SQTIHQWPATLVQPVGSPLSLECTVEGTSNPNLYWYRQAAGRGLQLLFYSVGIGQISSEVPQNLSASRPQDRQFILSSKKLLLSDSGFYLCAWRRTGGVRNNIATEAFFGQGTRLTVV.

V is TRBV7-9 and J is TRBJ2-7, with D maybe TRBD2 (5 bases). The CDR3 is made up of 14 amino acids. V lost 3 bases and J 0 bases, leaving 9 bases between the germline ends. The V gene's germline CDR1 is SEHNR and CDR2 FQNEAQ (reference sequence). CDR3 nucleotides: TGTGCCAGCAGCTTTAGCGCGGCCTCCTACGAGCAGTACTTC. Its protein product is CASSFSAASYEQYF.

This clone was observed a handful of times. The V and J genes are TRBV2 and TRBJ1-3; no clear D. Germline loops: CDR1 SNHLY, CDR2 FYNNEI. The CDR3 has 15 amino acids. V lost 4 bases, J lost 0 bases, and 10 bases lay in between. CDR3 sequence (DNA): TGTGCCAGCAGTGGGCAGGTTTCCTCTGGAAACACCATATATTTT. Encoded protein: CASSGQVSSGNTIYF.

The V call is TRBV28, the J call TRBJ1-2, with 8 bases matching TRBD1. CDR3 length: 14 residues. Unmatched junction bases numbered 6, after V lost 6 bases and J lost 3 bases. From germline, CDR1 is MDHEN and CDR2 SYDVKM. This CDR3 reads CASSRPGQDYGYTF. CDR3 DNA: TGTGCCAGCAGCCGACCGGGACAGGACTATGGCTACACCTTC.

The chain links TRBV6-6 to TRBJ2-5; no firm D call. CDR3 size: 14 residues. Per germline, CDR1 MNHNY and CDR2 SVGAGI (reference sequence). Trimming left V 4 bases short and J 2 bases short, with 11 bases between. Here the CDR3 reads CASSSRVTQETQYF. The CDR3 coding sequence is TGTGCCAGCAGTTCTCGGGTAACGCAAGAGACCCAGTACTTC.

The CDR3 sequence: CAWSEGTNEKLFF. CDR3 coding DNA: TGTGCCTGGAGTGAGGGGACTAATGAAAAACTGTTTTTT. The V gene is TRBV30, the J gene TRBJ1-4; possible D gene TRBD1, 5 bases. The CDR3 has 13 amino acids. V dropped 1 base and J dropped 2 bases, with 5 bases sitting between them. Germline loops: CDR1 GTSNPN, CDR2 SVGIG (reference sequence).

In this sample, this clone turned up a few times. The gene calls are TRBV19 and TRBJ1-5; D is possibly TRBD1 (5 bases). V shed 8 bases and J shed 6 bases, with 14 bases lying between them. The CDR3 runs to 13 residues. Germline lookup yields CDR1 LNHDA and CDR2 SQIVND (reference sequence). CDR3 in amino acids: CASGSTAGQPQHF. As DNA, the CDR3 is TGTGCCAGTGGCTCGACAGCCGGTCAGCCCCAGCATTTT.

The chain combines TRBV13 with TRBJ1-1, with a weak D call TRBD1 (6 bases). Germline assignment: CDR1 PRHDT and CDR2 FYEKMQ (reference sequence). The CDR3 consists of 14 residues. V was clipped by 0 bases and J by 5 bases, with 10 bases between them. The CDR3 sequence: CASSLGRQGTEAFF. The CDR3 DNA is TGTGCCAGCAGCTTAGGCCGGCAGGGGACTGAAGCTTTCTTT.

The V gene is TRBV6-5, the J gene TRBJ1-2, with 8 bases matching TRBD1. CDR1 and CDR2 (germline): MNHEY, SVGAGI. The CDR3 is 16 residues long. J gave up 5 bases and V 0 bases, and 8 bases lay outside the gene matches. The CDR3 sequence: CASSYSLQGVSYGYTF. The CDR3 region has the DNA TGTGCCAGCAGTTACTCCTTACAGGGGGTTTCGTATGGCTACACCTTC.

This clone turned up a few times. V gene TRBV2 combines with J gene TRBJ2-5; the D gene is possibly TRBD2 (6 bases). The length of the CDR3 is 14 residues. CDR1 is SNHLY and CDR2 is FYNNEI in the germline V gene. V was shortened by 5 bases and J by 3 bases, with 13 bases between the two germline ends. The CDR3 region is CASSSRGAKETQYF. CDR3 DNA: TGTGCCAGCAGTTCCCGCGGGGCCAAAGAGACCCAGTACTTC.

V and J are TRBV9 and TRBJ1-3; D is uncertain. Trimming removed 4 bases at V and 4 bases at J, with 15 bases between. Germline assignment: CDR1 SGDLS and CDR2 YYNGEE. The CDR3 length is 15 residues. The CDR3 protein is CASSPLGARGNTIYF. The CDR3 DNA sequence: TGTGCCAGCAGCCCCCTAGGCGCGAGAGGAAACACCATATATTTT.

The sample holds one count of this clone. V and J are TRBV27 and TRBJ2-3, with D perhaps TRBD1 (5 bases). Germline V gene sequence: CDR1 MNHEY, CDR2 SMNVEV (reference sequence). The CDR3 has 14 residues. The V and J ends lost 1 base and 2 bases respectively, with 7 bases between them. The CDR3 spells CASSLWGPTDTQYF. The CDR3 DNA reads as TGTGCCAGCAGTTTATGGGGCCCCACAGATACGCAGTATTTT.

The rearrangement joins TRBV20-1 to TRBJ2-5; 7 nucleotides align to TRBD2. J lost 7 bases, V lost 3 bases, and 11 bases had no gene match. From germline, CDR1 is DFQATT and CDR2 SNEGSKA (reference sequence). The CDR3 is 14 residues long. The DNA for the CDR3 is TGCAGTGCTAGTCAAGGACTAGGGCAGGGGACCCAGTACTTC. Amino acid sequence: CSASQGLGQGTQYF.

The rearrangement links TRBV5-6 to TRBJ2-7, with 7 bases matching TRBD1. The CDR3 is 16 residues long. Losses at the gene ends were 3 bases for V and 2 bases for J; bases not matched to a gene: 11. Per the germline V gene, CDR1 is SGHDT and CDR2 is YYEEEE. The CDR3 sequence: CASSSAFSGTAYEQYF. As DNA, the CDR3 is TGTGCCAGCAGCTCCGCATTTTCCGGGACAGCCTACGAGCAGTACTTC. The entire variable domain, with the rest obtained from reference TRBV5-6 and TRBJ2-7, is as follows: DAGVTQSPTHLIKTRGQQVTLRCSPKSGHDTVSWYQQALGQGPQFIFQYYEEEERQRGNFPDRFSGHQFPNYSSELNVNALLLGDSALYLCASSSAFSGTAYEQYFGPGTRLTVT.

This clone has just a few counts. The rearrangement uses TRBV6-5 and TRBJ2-7; TRBD2 matches 7 bases. The CDR3 loop spans 14 amino acids. Germline V CDR1 and CDR2: MNHEY, SVGAGI. The ends lost 5 bases at V and 3 bases at J; junction bases unmatched: 7. The CDR3 coding sequence is TGTGCCAGCAGTCCCGGGGGGAGACTCTACGAGCAGTACTTC. This gives the protein CASSPGGRLYEQYF.

This clone was observed once. The CDR3 nucleotides read TGTGCCAGCAGTTCCCCGACAGGGGGCCCTGAAGCTTTCTTT. Protein: CASSSPTGGPEAFF. The gene calls are TRBV6-5 and TRBJ1-1; 10 bases fit TRBD1. V trimming: 4 bases; J trimming: 6 bases; junction bases outside the gene matches: 5. CDR3 length: 14 residues. Germline V gives CDR1 MNHEY, CDR2 SVGAGI.

CDR3: CASSPGTGDGELFF. The DNA for the CDR3 is TGTGCCAGTAGTCCGGGGACAGGGGACGGGGAGCTGTTTTTT. The V call is TRBV19, the J call TRBJ2-2; TRBD1 agrees at 10 bases. CDR1 LNHDA and CDR2 SQIVND come from the germline V gene (reference sequence). The junction had 4 bases not matched to a gene; V was cut back by 5 bases and J by 7 bases. The CDR3 covers 14 residues. Together with reference TRBV19 and TRBJ2-2, the CDR3 gives the full variable domain: DGGITQSPKYLFRKEGQNVTLSCEQNLNHDAMYWYRQDPGQGLRLIYYSQIVNDFQKGDIAEGYSVSREKKESFPLTVTSAQKNPTAFYLCASSPGTGDGELFFGEGSRLTVL.

Note on this clone: The identical CDR3 is also encoded by other nucleotide sequences in the sample. The rearrangement joins TRBV28 to TRBJ2-3, with unresolved D. This CDR3 contains 12 residues. CDR1 and CDR2 from the germline V gene are MDHEN and SYDVKM. V was clipped by 5 bases and J by 0 bases, with 3 bases between them. CDR3 loop: CASSLSTDTQYF. CDR3 DNA sequence: TGTGCCAGCAGTCTTAGCACAGATACGCAGTATTTT.

The CDR3 DNA sequence: TGTGCCAGTAGTAGAGGGACACACACTGAAGCTTTCTTT. It yields the protein CASSRGTHTEAFF. The rearrangement uses TRBV19 and TRBJ1-1; the D gene is possibly TRBD1 (6 bases). CDR1 is LNHDA, CDR2 SQIVND, per germline (reference sequence). V lost 4 bases, J lost 3 bases, and 9 bases lay in between. This CDR3 has 13 residues.